The sequence of this T cell receptor beta chain was determined in a study of blood T cell repertoires in COVID-19. Turning to the study itself: COVID-19 samples, acute and convalescent, were from the United States, Italy and Spain. Sample material is recorded as cDNA or gDNA derived from T cells, B-cell-depleted T cells, or PBMCs.

In the original processing: Using reference gene primer amplification, nucleated cell counts were estimated. The assay was immunoSEQ multiplex PCR, and TCRdb's table has in-frame clones only and misses some. The DNA was the basis for D and trimming; V, J and clone size are from that table. The data contain about 200,000 clones, approximately 85% of them singletons. Seattle cases were enrolled at active infection and followed longitudinally. The CDR3 is 15 amino acids. The V end was cut by 0 bases, the J end by 0 bases, with 6 bases between. Germline assignment: CDR1 ENHRY and CDR2 SYGVKD. The source is a woman in her 70s with COVID-19, enrolled during active disease. The chain uses TRBV10-3 and TRBJ1-5; no clear D gene. The sample was peripheral blood. CDR3 sequence: CAISESTNSNQPQHF. For the CDR3, the DNA is TGTGCCATCAGTGAGTCGACAAATAGCAATCAGCCCCAGCATTTT.